Presented here are 24 T cell receptor beta chains from one specimen sequenced in a study of T cell repertoires in cytomegalovirus infection. For these TCRs, the target antigens are not known. TCRdb independently ran MiXCR on the reads; one entry per CDR3 protein. The table records about 310,000 distinct CDR3 sequences, 20% to 25% of them present only once. Sample: cultured PBMCs, taken from culture after CMV antigen stimulation. Receptors originate from a human donor in good health (CMV status not recorded). Some clones in this sample may be carry-over from other donors' samples.

The chain has TRBV4-1 and TRBJ1-6, with 10 bases lining up with TRBD1. The CDR3 spans 17 residues. Per the germline V gene, CDR1 is MGHRA and CDR2 is YSYEKL. J was trimmed by 7 bases and V by 1 base; bases with no gene match: 7. The CDR3 sequence: CASSQAGTGVLNSPLHF. CDR3 sequence (DNA): TGCGCCAGCAGCCAAGCCGGGACAGGGGTATTAAATTCACCCCTCCACTTT.

The chain recombines TRBV12-3 or TRBV12-4 with TRBJ2-7, with D possibly TRBD2 on 6 matching bases. Trimming stripped 3 bases from V and 2 bases from J, with 17 bases between. The CDR3 extends over 16 amino acids. The CDR3 loop reads CASSLGSGLLTYEQYF. The CDR3 DNA follows: TGTGCCAGCAGTTTGGGGTCGGGACTCCTCACCTACGAGCAGTACTTC.

On this clonotype itself: A much bigger clone sits one base away, suggesting this may be a read error. V and J are TRBV5-6 and TRBJ2-3; TRBD2 aligns across 13 bases. The V and J ends lost 4 bases and 4 bases, in that order; junction bases with no gene match: 3. From germline, CDR1 is SGHDT and CDR2 YYEEEE. The CDR3 covers 15 residues. CDR3 amino acids: CASSILAGGADTQYF. The CDR3 DNA is TGTGCCAGCAGCATACTAGCGGGAGGGGCAGATACGCAGTATTTT.

This clonotype was counted between two and nine times. V is TRBV10-3 and J is TRBJ2-1; TRBD2 might be the D (6 bases). The CDR3 runs 13 residues. The germline V gene has CDR1 ENHRY and CDR2 SYGVKD. V was trimmed by 4 bases and J by 5 bases, leaving 9 bases between them. The CDR3 sequence is CAISGTGDNEQFF. CDR3 nucleotide sequence: TGTGCCATCAGTGGAACGGGAGACAATGAGCAGTTCTTC.

V is TRBV11-3 and J is TRBJ1-1; D call uncertain. CDR3 length equals 16 residues. The germline V gene has CDR1 SGHNT and CDR2 YENEEA. V lost 4 bases and J lost 0, with 15 bases in between. The chain's CDR3 is CASSSPNRLLNTEAFF. Written as DNA, the CDR3 is TGTGCCAGCAGCTCTCCAAACAGATTATTGAACACTGAAGCTTTCTTT.

A few counts support this clonotype. The CDR3 reads CASSQVAGPTYEQYF. The DNA of the CDR3 is TGTGCCAGCAGCCAGGTAGCGGGTCCTACCTACGAGCAGTACTTC. The chain has TRBV7-8 and TRBJ2-7; 7 positions match TRBD2. Germline values: CDR1 SGHVS, CDR2 FQNEAQ. The junction had 9 bases not matched to a gene; V was cut back by 5 bases and J by 2 bases. The CDR3 sequence is 15 residues long.

The rearrangement links TRBV4-1 to TRBJ2-5; TRBD2 agrees at 14 bases. Looked up from germline, CDR1 is MGHRA and CDR2 is YSYEKL. V shed 3 bases, J shed 4 bases, and the junction held 10 bases outside the gene matches. The CDR3 has 18 amino acids. In DNA, the CDR3 is TGCGCCAGCAGCCAGACACCCAGACTAGCGGGAGGGGGAGAGACCCAGTACTTC. It specifies CASSQTPRLAGGGETQYF.

The CDR3 nucleotides are TGTGCCAGCAGTCCGACTAGCGGGGGACATAGCATTCAGTACTTC. Protein product: CASSPTSGGHSIQYF. The J gene is TRBJ2-4, the V gene TRBV12-3 or TRBV12-4; 12 bases line up with TRBD2. The CDR3 is 15 residues long. Losses at the gene ends were 5 bases for V and 9 bases for J; bases not matched to a gene: 8.

The gene calls are TRBV7-4 and TRBJ2-5; D is possibly TRBD2 (6 bases). Trimming took 0 bases from V and 0 from J, leaving 17 bases between them. The CDR3 has 18 amino acids. Germline V gene data show CDR1 as SGHVT and CDR2 as SQSDAQ. CDR3 sequence (DNA): TGTGCCAGCAGCTTAGCGTGGGGAGGTAGCCAGTACCAAGAGACCCAGTACTTC. Amino acid sequence: CASSLAWGGSQYQETQYF.

This clonotype was picked up many times. This rearrangement joins TRBV13 to TRBJ2-3, with D possibly matching TRBD2 (5 bases). V lost 5 bases and J 2 bases, leaving 23 bases between the germline ends. CDR1 PRHDT and CDR2 FYEKMQ come from the germline V gene (reference sequence). CDR3 length: 18 amino acids. The CDR3 DNA is TGTGCCAGCAGCCTCACCCAAGGACTTCTTAGTTTCACAGATACGCAGTATTTT. This gives the protein CASSLTQGLLSFTDTQYF.

The J gene is TRBJ1-5, the V gene TRBV4-1; TRBD1 is a possible D gene (5 bases). Germline CDR1 reads MGHRA; CDR2 reads YSYEKL. The CDR3 is 16 amino acids. Trimming took off 0 bases at V and 5 bases at J, with 14 bases between the two ends. The CDR3 region is CASSQDWRTGYQPQHF. CDR3 bases: TGCGCCAGCAGCCAAGACTGGCGAACAGGCTATCAGCCCCAGCATTTT.

The chain couples TRBV19 to TRBJ1-6; TRBD1 matches at 8 bases. The ends lost 5 bases at V and 8 bases at J; junction bases unmatched: 8. CDR1 is LNHDA and CDR2 is SQIVND in the germline V gene (reference sequence). CDR3 length: 15 amino acids. The CDR3 protein is CASSPRDRNYSPLHF. Written as DNA, the CDR3 is TGTGCCAGTAGTCCCCGGGACAGGAATTATTCACCCCTCCACTTT.

This clonotype was seen at least ten times. The gene calls are TRBV7-8 and TRBJ2-1, with 9 bases matching TRBD2. After removal of 6 bases from V and 0 bases from J, the junction contained 3 bases not matched to a gene. Germline V gene lookup returns CDR1 SGHVS and CDR2 FQNEAQ. The CDR3 runs 15 residues. CDR3: CASSISGSSYNEQFF. CDR3 in DNA: TGTGCCAGCAGTATTAGCGGGAGCTCCTACAATGAGCAGTTCTTC.

This clonotype has ten or more counts. V usage is TRBV7-2 and J usage is TRBJ2-2; 8 bases match TRBD2. The CDR3 extends over 16 amino acids. From germline, CDR1 is SGHTA and CDR2 FQGNSA. V was clipped by 1 base and J by 1 base; unmatched bases: 2. The CDR3 bases are TGTGCCAGCAGCTTAGTCAGCGGGAGGAACACCGGGGAGCTGTTTTTT. Its protein is CASSLVSGRNTGELFF.

This clonotype was seen a handful of times. The chain employs TRBV2 and TRBJ2-2, with D possibly matching TRBD2 (6 bases). From germline, CDR1 is SNHLY and CDR2 FYNNEI. The CDR3 totals 13 residues. V was pared by 7 bases and J by 6 bases, with 12 bases between. The CDR3: CASNAGRSGELFF. CDR3 coding DNA: TGTGCCAGCAACGCGGGACGTTCCGGGGAGCTGTTTTTT.

This clonotype showed up many times. This chain links TRBV4-1 with TRBJ2-5, with D possibly matching TRBD2 (5 bases). The CDR3 runs to 15 residues. V was clipped by 4 bases and J by 2 bases, with 14 bases between them. Germline V CDR1 and CDR2: MGHRA, YSYEKL. The CDR3 DNA sequence: TGCGCCAGCAGCCTGGATGGAGAGGGACAAGAGACCCAGTACTTC. Its translation is CASSLDGEGQETQYF.

This clonotype has a count of ten or more. The chain employs TRBV7-2 and TRBJ2-7; D might be TRBD2 (6 bases). V lost 6 bases and J 5 bases, leaving 20 bases between the germline ends. The CDR3 extends over 15 amino acids. CDR1 and CDR2 (germline): SGHTA, FQGNSA. CDR3 amino acids: CASRLGWDSGNEQYF. The CDR3, as DNA: TGTGCCAGCAGGTTGGGGTGGGACTCAGGGAACGAGCAGTACTTC. Combining the CDR3 with reference TRBV7-2 and TRBJ2-7 gives the whole variable domain GAGVSQSPSNKVTEKGKDVELRCDPISGHTALYWYRQSLGQGLEFLIYFQGNSAPDKSGLPSDRFSAERTGGSVSTLTIQRTQQEDSAVYLCASRLGWDSGNEQYFGPGTRLTVT.

The genes are TRBV28 and TRBJ2-5; a weak D match, TRBD1 (6 bases). CDR3 length equals 15 residues. V lost 6 bases to trimming and J lost 1 base, with 15 bases between them. The germline gives CDR1 MDHEN, CDR2 SYDVKM. The CDR3 sequence: CASSSPGQSQETQYF. DNA for the CDR3: TGTGCCAGCAGCTCTCCGGGACAATCCCAAGAGACCCAGTACTTC.

On this clonotype itself: Being one base from a much bigger clone, this may be a read error. The chain has TRBV11-2 and TRBJ2-5; D gene uncertain. V was shortened by 6 bases and J by 0 bases, with 5 bases between the two germline ends. The CDR3 has 12 amino acids. Germline-derived CDR1 and CDR2 are SGHAT and FQNNGV. As DNA, the CDR3 is TGTGCCAGCAGGCAGTACCAAGAGACCCAGTACTTC. Translating gives CASRQYQETQYF.

The chain is built from TRBV15 and TRBJ2-3; 8 nucleotides align to TRBD2. The germline CDR1 and CDR2 sequences are LNHNV and YYDKDF (reference sequence). V lost 3 bases to trimming and J lost 7 bases; unmatched junction nucleotides: 9. The CDR3 is 15 amino acids. The CDR3 region is CATSSGTSATNTQYF. CDR3 bases: TGTGCCACCAGCAGCGGGACTAGTGCCACTAATACGCAGTATTTT.

About this clonotype: This could be a read error, since a much larger clone is one nucleotide away. This sequence joins TRBV11-3 and TRBJ2-1; unclear D gene. Germline loops: CDR1 SGHNT, CDR2 YENEEA. The V and J ends lost 5 bases and 6 bases respectively, with 20 bases between them. This CDR3 is built from 16 residues. As DNA, the CDR3 is TGTGCCAGCAGCACACGCTGGCCACCGACCCCCAATGAGCAGTTCTTC. This sequence encodes CASSTRWPPTPNEQFF.

V usage is TRBV4-3 and J usage is TRBJ2-1, with 10 positions matching TRBD2. V lost 0 bases to trimming and J lost 2 bases; unmatched junction nucleotides: 4. In germline, CDR1 is LGHNA, CDR2 YSLEER. The CDR3 is made up of 17 amino acids. The CDR3 region has the DNA TGCGCCAGCAGCCAAGATGGGACTAGCGCTGCCTACAATGAGCAGTTCTTC. It codes for CASSQDGTSAAYNEQFF.

A remark on this clonotype: This may arise from a read error, as a much more abundant clone is one base away. V is TRBV7-2 and J is TRBJ2-7; D is possibly TRBD2 (6 bases). Germline CDR1 is SGHTA and CDR2 is FQGNSA. Trimming took off 4 bases at V and 7 bases at J, with 11 bases between the two ends. This CDR3 is built from 12 residues. The DNA of the CDR3 is TGTGCCAGCAGCTCCCCGGGACTTGAGCAGTACTTC. This encodes CASSSPGLEQYF.

This clonotype has ten or more counts. The chain uses TRBV7-2 and TRBJ2-1, with 9 bases identical to TRBD2. The V and J ends lost 5 bases and 7 bases, in that order; junction bases with no gene match: 12. CDR1 is SGHTA and CDR2 is FQGNSA in the germline V gene. The CDR3 contains 16 residues. The CDR3 DNA is TGTGCCAGCAGCCCCGGGGGAGCGGGAGGAATTAATGAGCAGTTCTTC. Residues: CASSPGGAGGINEQFF.